A selection of T cell receptor beta chains follows, all from one sample in a study of tumor-infiltrating lymphocytes in localized non-small cell lung cancer. Assay: immunoSEQ multiplex PCR; the TCRdb copy retains only in-frame clones and omits some. The data contain 13,000 or so clones, approximately 74% of them singletons. The sequencing input was uninvolved lung tissue not adjacent to the tumor. These receptors originate from a human donor with non-small cell lung cancer. CDR3s include the opening cysteine and the closing phenylalanine or tryptophan.

>TRBV7-8|TRBJ1-1
CASSLISGKNTEAFF
>TRBV28|TRBJ2-1
CASSPVREGPEQFF
>TRBV5-6|TRBJ1-4
CASSFRGDEKLFF
>TRBV6-5|TRBJ1-3
CASSYRGRISGNTIYF
>TRBV6-5|TRBJ1-5
CASRYNPGGRQPQHF
>TRBV6-1|TRBJ1-3
CASSEAGHEPGNTIYF
>TRBV7-2|TRBJ2-7
CASRPSGELEQYF
>TRBV4-1|TRBJ2-3
CASSQGRGGTDTQYF
>TRBV20-1|TRBJ1-2
CSARDGARYTF
>TRBV30|TRBJ1-2
CAWHRERNYGYTF
>TRBV10-3|TRBJ2-3
CAISTGLSTDTQYF
>TRBV5-1|TRBJ2-1
CASSLEGLANNEQFF
>TRBV21-1|TRBJ2-7
CASSKASDPYEQYF
>TRBV28|TRBJ1-4
CASSTQNEKLFF
>TRBV19|TRBJ2-2
CASQPGQNTGELFF
>TRBV5-5|TRBJ1-5
CASSNTGRHQPQHF
>TRBV6-5|TRBJ2-7
CASSSGDGGYEQYF
>TRBV9|TRBJ2-7
CASSVESSGIYEQYF